This T cell receptor (beta chain) is from a study of neoadjuvant anti-PD-1 for oral cavity cancer. J was trimmed by 6 bases and V by 4 bases; bases with no gene match: 6. The CDR3 covers 15 residues. CDR1 is LGHNA and CDR2 is YNFKEQ in the germline V gene. Generated by immunoSEQ multiplex PCR, the TCRdb table keeps only in-frame clones and is missing some. This sample has tens of thousands of clones, with more than 70% found just once. This TCR came from a person between 40 and 79 years old with oral cavity squamous cell carcinoma. This rearrangement joins TRBV4-2 to TRBJ2-7, with TRBD2 identical over 13 bases. Sequenced material: PBMCs, taken before nivolumab (anti-PD-1) treatment. As DNA, the CDR3 is TGTGCCAGCAGCCCCTGGACTAGCGGGAGCCGCGAGCAGTACTTC. It yields the protein CASSPWTSGSREQYF.